This T cell receptor beta chain appears in the sequencing data of a study of cytomegalovirus exposure and HLA in healthy donors. Per germline, CDR1 SGHRS and CDR2 YFSETQ. This CDR3 comprises 15 residues. With 4 bases clipped from V and 5 bases from J, the junction kept 11 bases outside the gene matches. PCR was performed using 60 Vbeta and 13 Jbeta primers. Generated by immunoSEQ multiplex PCR, the TCRdb table keeps only in-frame clones and is missing some. The sample yields about 110,000 clones, 76% seen once. The sample taken for sequencing was PBMCs. The V call is TRBV5-1, the J call TRBJ1-1; TRBD1 matches at 7 bases. The sequence was obtained from a woman in her fifties or sixties in good health and CMV-seropositive. CDR3 region: CASSQQAQGTTEAFF. Here the CDR3 DNA reads TGCGCCAGCAGCCAGCAAGCACAGGGGACTACTGAAGCTTTCTTT.